This TCR beta chain was sequenced during a study of response to subunit inactivated influenza vaccine. Study results and limitations: Authors suggested few new T cells are recruited by each seasonal influenza vaccination.

One entry per CDR3 protein results from TCRdb running MiXCR on the RT-PCR reads. This table holds roughly 670,000 distinct CDR3 sequences, 12% to 15% found once. V dropped 3 bases and J dropped 6; count of bases not matched to a gene: 5. Per the germline V gene, CDR1 is SGHAT and CDR2 is FQNNGV. This CDR3 contains 16 residues. Note on this clonotype: Its antigen is as yet unknown.

The sequencing here drew on PBMCs from blood, taken about 14 days before vaccination. The receptor's source is a man aged 45-65 years who received an inactivated influenza vaccine. The chain has TRBV11-2 and TRBJ2-2; 12 positions agree with TRBD1. The CDR3 DNA is TGTGCCAGCAGCTTCCGGGACAGGGGGCCGGCCGGGGAGCTGTTTTTT. As protein: CASSFRDRGPAGELFF.